These 32 T cell receptor beta chains share one sample of origin, sequenced in a study of technical replicates of blood from several donors (TCRdb year 2017). Library prep was done by the immunoSEQ multiplex PCR assay. Here the immuneACCESS table is served through TCRdb, limited to in-frame sequences with V and J called. Missing clones are a known gap in these copies; in checked studies unresolved V genes cover under half, and the rest lacks a known reason. This sample is represented by over 50,000 clones; 85% to 95% of them were singletons. The ten largest clones take up less than 4.5% of the sample. The sequenced sample consisted of PBMCs. All receptors come from a human donor in good health. Some clones in this sample may be carry-over from other donors' samples.

The V and J genes are TRBV5-1 and TRBJ1-4; D remains ambiguous. CDR3 size: 14 residues. Trimming took 5 bases from V and 1 from J, leaving 9 bases between them. CDR1 is SGHRS and CDR2 is YFSETQ in the germline V gene. CDR3 amino acids: CASSPRGTNEKLFF. The CDR3 DNA reads TGCGCCAGCAGTCCTCGGGGAACTAATGAAAAACTGTTTTTT.

V is TRBV18 and J is TRBJ1-2; a possible D gene is TRBD1 (6 bases). With 0 bases removed from V and 10 bases from J, the gap between germline ends came to 15 bases. The germline V gene has CDR1 KGHSH and CDR2 LQKENI. This CDR3 is built from 14 residues. The CDR3 protein is CASSPPHRDLLYTF. The DNA of the CDR3 is TGTGCCAGCTCACCACCCCACAGGGATTTGCTCTACACCTTC.

V and J are TRBV5-6 and TRBJ2-2; tentatively, D is TRBD1 (6 bases). Per the germline V gene, CDR1 is SGHDT and CDR2 is YYEEEE. The V and J ends lost 1 base and 6 bases respectively, with 13 bases between them. The CDR3 has 15 amino acids. DNA of the CDR3: TGTGCCAGCAGCTTGTCAGGGACATTCCCCGGGGAGCTGTTTTTT. Its protein is CASSLSGTFPGELFF.

This clone has more than one count but fewer than ten. The chain has TRBV10-3 and TRBJ2-5, with D tentatively TRBD1 (5 bases). Looked up from germline, CDR1 is ENHRY and CDR2 is SYGVKD. The CDR3 is 12 residues long. Trimming removed 7 bases from V and 5 bases from J, with 11 bases in between. CDR3 coding DNA: TGTGCCATCAATCTGGGGCGGGAGACCCAGTACTTC. It yields the protein CAINLGRETQYF.

The chain employs TRBV12-5 and TRBJ2-5; tentative D call: TRBD1 (6 bases). The CDR3 contains 14 residues. Germline V lookup: CDR1 LGHNT, CDR2 FRNRAP. Trimming stripped 5 bases from V and 3 bases from J, with 13 bases between. This chain's CDR3 is CASGPRGQEETQYF. The CDR3 DNA reads TGTGCTAGTGGTCCCAGGGGTCAGGAAGAGACCCAGTACTTC.

This chain links TRBV4-1 with TRBJ2-5; 10 bases agree with TRBD2. CDR3 size: 16 residues. The germline V gene encodes CDR1 MGHRA and CDR2 YSYEKL. The J segment lost 5 bases and the V segment lost 3 bases, leaving 9 bases of the junction unmatched. CDR3 in DNA: TGCGCCAGCAGCCAGCCCTTAGCGGGAGGTAGCGAGACCCAGTACTTC. Protein: CASSQPLAGGSETQYF.

The chain recombines TRBV27 with TRBJ2-3; 7 positions match TRBD2. CDR1 MNHEY and CDR2 SMNVEV come from the germline V gene (reference sequence). V shed 2 bases and J 5 bases; nucleotides not matched to a gene: 4. The CDR3 has 14 residues. The CDR3 reads CASSLVTGGDTQYF. The CDR3 region has the DNA TGTGCCAGCAGTTTAGTAACGGGAGGAGATACGCAGTATTTT.

This chain links TRBV11-2 with TRBJ1-6; D is unresolved. The CDR3 length is 12 residues. CDR1 SGHAT and CDR2 FQNNGV come from the germline V gene. Deletions cut 4 bases from V and 7 bases from J, with 5 bases between. DNA for the CDR3: TGTGCCAGCAGCTCGGGGAATTCACCCCTCCACTTT. As protein: CASSSGNSPLHF.

The chain joins TRBV5-4 to TRBJ2-3; TRBD1 might be the D (6 bases). The CDR3 runs 16 residues. V was pared by 2 bases and J by 4 bases, with 17 bases between. CDR1 and CDR2 (germline): SGHNT, YYREEE (reference sequence). The DNA of the CDR3 is TGTGCCAGCAGCTTTACTAAAGTGAGGGGGTCAGATACGCAGTATTTT. Protein: CASSFTKVRGSDTQYF.

This chain connects TRBV19 to TRBJ2-1, with D perhaps TRBD2 (5 bases). This CDR3 has 17 residues. CDR1 LNHDA and CDR2 SQIVND come from the germline V gene (reference sequence). Trimming removed 3 bases from V and 2 bases from J, with 17 bases in between. CDR3 loop: CASSMVPRDYAYNEQFF. CDR3 DNA: TGTGCCAGTAGTATGGTCCCCCGAGACTACGCCTACAATGAGCAGTTCTTC.

The chain uses TRBV27 and TRBJ1-5, with TRBD1 identical over 7 bases. Germline trimming cut 4 bases from V and 0 bases from J; bases unmatched to any gene: 0. The CDR3 is 14 residues long. Per the germline V gene, CDR1 is MNHEY and CDR2 is SMNVEV (reference sequence). CDR3 coding DNA: TGTGCCAGCAGTTGGGACAGTAGCAATCAGCCCCAGCATTTT. Its protein is CASSWDSSNQPQHF.

The rearrangement joins TRBV6-1 to TRBJ1-4; 7 bases are shared with TRBD1. Germline lookup yields CDR1 MNHNS and CDR2 SASEGT. The CDR3 spans 14 residues. V was clipped by 6 bases and J by 2 bases; unmatched bases: 3. In DNA, the CDR3 is TGTGCCAGCAGAAAGACAGGGACTAATGAAAAACTGTTTTTT. As protein: CASRKTGTNEKLFF.

The chain couples TRBV6-5 to TRBJ2-2; the D gene is possibly TRBD1 (6 bases). Germline CDR1 reads MNHEY; CDR2 reads SVGAGI. The CDR3 is 13 amino acids. The V and J ends lost 5 bases and 5 bases respectively, with 9 bases between them. CDR3: CASSTQGTGELFF. DNA for the CDR3: TGTGCCAGCAGTACGCAGGGGACCGGGGAGCTGTTTTTT.

V and J are TRBV2 and TRBJ2-3; 11 nucleotides agree with TRBD2. The germline gives CDR1 SNHLY, CDR2 FYNNEI. With 6 bases clipped from V and 13 bases from J, the junction kept 6 bases outside the gene matches. The CDR3 length is 12 residues. The CDR3 spells CASRISGGEKYF. The CDR3, as DNA: TGTGCCAGCAGGATTAGCGGGGGGGAGAAGTATTTT.

V usage is TRBV13 and J usage is TRBJ2-1, with TRBD2 matching 11 bases. The germline V gene encodes CDR1 PRHDT and CDR2 FYEKMQ (reference sequence). The V segment lost 5 bases and the J segment 6 bases; nucleotides outside the gene matches: 9. This CDR3 is 16 amino acids long. CDR3 DNA sequence: TGTGCCAGCAGCCCCGGGGGTAGCGGGAGGGCCAATGAGCAGTTCTTC. Residues: CASSPGGSGRANEQFF.

This clone was seen once. This rearrangement joins TRBV4-1 to TRBJ2-5, with D possibly TRBD2 on 6 matching bases. This CDR3 region has 14 residues. Trimming took 3 bases from V and 6 from J, leaving 14 bases between them. Germline CDR1 MGHRA, CDR2 YSYEKL. The CDR3 coding sequence is TGCGCCAGCAGCCAGGGGACTGGGGGAAAGACCCAGTACTTC. Protein: CASSQGTGGKTQYF.

The V and J genes are TRBV4-3 and TRBJ1-2; D remains ambiguous. Deletions cut 2 bases from V and 9 bases from J, with 13 bases between. This CDR3 contains 13 residues. In germline, CDR1 is LGHNA, CDR2 YSLEER. CDR3 DNA sequence: TGCGCCAGCAGCCAACCCTCAAGCGCCAGCTACACCTTC. Translating it yields CASSQPSSASYTF.

V usage is TRBV28 and J usage is TRBJ2-1, with TRBD1 matching over 7 bases. The CDR3 consists of 15 residues. The V gene's germline CDR1 is MDHEN and CDR2 SYDVKM. After removal of 4 bases from V and 5 bases from J, the junction contained 8 bases not matched to a gene. The CDR3, as DNA: TGTGCCAGCAGTTCCTGGGCAGGGGGTAACAATGAGCAGTTCTTC. Its protein product is CASSSWAGGNNEQFF.

The rearrangement links TRBV29-1 to TRBJ1-1, with D possibly matching TRBD1 (5 bases). This CDR3 contains 13 residues. V was shortened by 6 bases and J by 1 base, with 12 bases between the two germline ends. Germline-derived CDR1 and CDR2 are SQVTM and ANQGSEA. CDR3: CSVAAGWNTEAFF. For the CDR3, the DNA is TGCAGCGTCGCGGCAGGGTGGAACACTGAAGCTTTCTTT.

The rearrangement links TRBV19 to TRBJ2-3; TRBD2 might be the D (5 bases). V was cut by 5 bases and J by 0 bases, with 12 bases left in between. Germline-derived CDR1 and CDR2 are LNHDA and SQIVND (reference sequence). The CDR3 is 15 residues long. The CDR3 region is CASSRSGGSTDTQYF. The CDR3 DNA is TGTGCCAGTAGTCGGAGCGGCGGTAGCACAGATACGCAGTATTTT.

This chain connects TRBV6-1 to TRBJ1-1; possibly TRBD1 for D (5 bases). The length of the CDR3 is 14 residues. The V gene's germline CDR1 is MNHNS and CDR2 SASEGT. Trimming stripped 3 bases from V and 1 base from J, with 9 bases between. This chain's CDR3 is CASSEAQGNTEAFF. The CDR3 nucleotides read TGTGCCAGCAGTGAGGCCCAGGGGAACACTGAAGCTTTCTTT.

This clone was counted once. The chain has TRBV27 and TRBJ2-2, with 10 positions matching TRBD1. The length of the CDR3 is 16 residues. The V and J ends lost 5 bases and 3 bases, in that order; junction bases with no gene match: 6. CDR1 and CDR2 from the germline V gene are MNHEY and SMNVEV (reference sequence). The CDR3 nucleotides read TGTGCCAGCAGTCCGACGGGACAGGGGTACACCGGGGAGCTGTTTTTT. Amino acids: CASSPTGQGYTGELFF.

V gene TRBV30 combines with J gene TRBJ2-2; D is uncertain. The CDR3 has 17 residues. Trimming removed 0 bases at V and 4 bases at J, with 18 bases between. Germline V CDR1 and CDR2: GTSNPN, SVGIG (reference sequence). CDR3 residues: CAWSVRVSSLVTGELFF. For the CDR3, the DNA is TGTGCCTGGAGTGTACGGGTTAGTAGTCTTGTCACCGGGGAGCTGTTTTTT.

Only one count was recorded for this clone. This chain uses TRBV25-1 with TRBJ2-2; 9 bases are a match to TRBD1. Germline CDR1 and CDR2: MGHDK and SYGVNS. The CDR3 covers 13 residues. V was pared by 11 bases and J by 5 bases, with 6 bases of the junction left unmatched. The CDR3 loop is CACSGTGTGELFF. The CDR3 nucleotides read TGTGCCTGCTCCGGGACAGGGACCGGGGAGCTGTTTTTT.

The rearrangement links TRBV5-5 to TRBJ1-1, with D hard to call. This CDR3 region has 13 residues. V lost 1 base and J 8 bases, leaving 12 bases between the germline ends. Germline V gene data show CDR1 as SGHKS and CDR2 as YYEKEE (reference sequence). The CDR3: CASSLTQNMEAFF. CDR3 in DNA: TGTGCCAGCAGCTTGACACAGAATATGGAAGCTTTCTTT.

The chain uses TRBV30 and TRBJ2-1, with a possible D match to TRBD1 (6 bases). Trimming cost V 3 bases and J 4 bases, with 13 bases left between them. CDR3 size: 14 residues. CDR1 GTSNPN and CDR2 SVGIG come from the germline V gene (reference sequence). CDR3: CAWRGQTPYNEQFF. The CDR3 coding sequence is TGTGCCTGGAGAGGACAGACTCCTTACAATGAGCAGTTCTTC.

The chain combines TRBV20-1 with TRBJ2-3; D ambiguous. There are 9 residues in the CDR3. CDR1 and CDR2 (germline): DFQATT, SNEGSKA (reference sequence). V lost 5 bases to trimming and J lost 6 bases, with 3 bases between them. The CDR3 spells CSAGDTQYF. The CDR3 bases are TGCAGTGCTGGCGATACGCAGTATTTT.

The genes are TRBV5-8 and TRBJ2-1, with 10 positions matching TRBD2. This CDR3 contains 15 residues. CDR1 SGHTS and CDR2 YDEGEE come from the germline V gene. The V and J ends lost 6 bases and 5 bases, in that order; junction bases with no gene match: 8. CDR3 DNA sequence: TGTGCCAGCACCGTAACTAGCGGGGACGACAATGAGCAGTTCTTC. Translation gives CASTVTSGDDNEQFF.

This clone came up a few times. The chain joins TRBV6-1 to TRBJ2-2; possible D gene TRBD1, 6 bases. Germline V gene lookup returns CDR1 MNHNS and CDR2 SASEGT. CDR3 size: 11 residues. Trimming pared 8 bases from V and 9 bases from J, leaving 10 bases between. DNA for the CDR3: TGTGCCAGCGAGGACAGTAGGGAGCTGTTTTTT. It codes for CASEDSRELFF.

V and J are TRBV5-1 and TRBJ2-5, with D possibly matching TRBD1 (6 bases). Trimming took 4 bases from V and 2 from J, leaving 12 bases between them. CDR3 length equals 14 residues. Germline CDR1 SGHRS, CDR2 YFSETQ. DNA of the CDR3: TGCGCCAGCAGCACAGGGCTGGGGCAAGAGACCCAGTACTTC. This sequence encodes CASSTGLGQETQYF.

The gene calls are TRBV5-6 and TRBJ2-3; TRBD2 matches at 7 bases. V was pared by 0 bases and J by 1 base, with 2 bases of the junction left unmatched. Germline V gene sequence: CDR1 SGHDT, CDR2 YYEEEE. This CDR3 region has 15 residues. The CDR3 protein is CASSLVAGGTDTQYF. The DNA for the CDR3 is TGTGCCAGCAGCTTGGTTGCGGGGGGCACAGATACGCAGTATTTT.

This chain uses TRBV6-1 with TRBJ1-2, with D unresolved. Between the trimmed V and J ends, which lost 2 bases and 8 bases, there was a span of 15 bases. The CDR3 loop spans 14 amino acids. CDR1 MNHNS and CDR2 SASEGT come from the germline V gene. CDR3 sequence: CASSESIPGKGYTF. The CDR3 coding sequence is TGTGCCAGCAGTGAATCCATCCCCGGGAAGGGCTACACCTTC.